This TCR beta chain was sequenced in a study of blood T cells in healthy people across ages. Study-wide context: Roughly one uniquely barcoded beta molecule per two T cells was captured.

Germline V gives CDR1 MGHRA, CDR2 YSYEKL. The CDR3 covers 15 residues. V was pared by 1 base and J by 3 bases, with 6 bases of the junction left unmatched. Researchers report isolating at least 6 million PBMCs per sample. At least 5 micrograms of total RNA were extracted per sample. This clonotype was detected many times. The second PCR ran roughly 7 to 12 cycles with a sample-barcoded 5' primer and J-beta primers. Through a template-switch adaptor with 12 random nucleotides, each cDNA molecule received a tag. TCRdb fed the 5' RACE reads into MiXCR, producing one record per CDR3 protein. Among roughly 650,000 distinct CDR3 sequences, about a third were seen once, and the ten largest hold approximately 15%.

The chain uses TRBV4-1 and TRBJ2-7; TRBD1 agrees at 7 bases. The receptor comes from a woman older than 75 in good health. The sequenced material came from blood. The DNA for the CDR3 is TGCGCCAGCAGCCAAGGTACAGGGGTTCTCTACGAGCAGTACTTC. Translated, it gives CASSQGTGVLYEQYF.